This is a list of T cell receptor beta chains from one sample in a study of identical twins. TCRdb re-derived calls from the 5' RACE reads in MiXCR, one entry per CDR3 protein. The sample records roughly 1.6 million distinct CDR3 sequences, 25% to 35% being singletons. Sequenced sample: cord blood. These receptors originate from a newborn girl in good health. Each CDR3 is given without its conserved first and last residue. Clone size is not always given. Where it is, it says once, few, many or a class for expanded clones.

- TRBV12-3/TRBV12-4 ASSLVWTGVTDMQY
few TRBV20-1 SAGPRATDTQY
few TRBV28 ASSLFREATLAKNIQY
few TRBV6-2/TRBV6-3 ASSYMSSDEQY
once TRBV20-1 SAGPQGGGNQPQH
few TRBV6-1 ASSEGARKEKLF
- TRBV2 AGTGSFRAIQF
few TRBV12-3/TRBV12-4 ASSLDYLFSGANVLT
few TRBV28 ASSLRLAGGPDTDTQY
few TRBV9 ARGTSGTFYEQY
few TRBV20-1 SATGQKYGYT
- TRBV20-1 SARDHYSVYRSEETQY
few TRBV12-3/TRBV12-4 ASSLVTGEGYT
many TRBV7-9 ASSARDNYGYT
many TRBV12-3/TRBV12-4 ASSRSGGSYEQY
- TRBV12-3/TRBV12-4 ASTFRVGTSGELF
few TRBV12-3/TRBV12-4 ASSNRGSETQY
few TRBV20-1 SAKPGADYGYT
- TRBV3-1 DSSPLEAGSSYNEQF
few TRBV7-9 ASSSDGLAQETQY
- TRBV2 ASSNPGTGGSRYEQY
- TRBV19 ASRQQGIEGYT
- TRBV10-3 ATRLAETGELF
few TRBV28 ASSSTGIGRDEKLF
- TRBV2 ASSVGPPQF
few TRBV3-1 ASSQDLLAGGPNEQY
- TRBV2 ASSAQTLNTEAF
- TRBV6-5 ASSYLREGPRPNNEQY
- TRBV5-1 ASSLEVHNEQY
- TRBV11-1 ASSSLGPSYNEQF
few TRBV12-3/TRBV12-4 ASSLIFLPEQGRSNQPQH
once TRBV20-1 SVGGRDYGYT
- TRBV21-1 ASSKGDRSHSNQPQH
few TRBV7-2 ASSLLAAVSSYEQY
- TRBV20-1 SAREGPSYNEQF
few TRBV27 ASSFGLAGIYEQY
- TRBV13 ASSYGPGDTEAF
- TRBV12-3/TRBV12-4 ASRYYNEQF
- TRBV7-9 ASSPTGWREGYT
- TRBV10-2 ASRGTSGLYTDTQY
- TRBV12-3/TRBV12-4 ASSLKGLAAETQY
- TRBV28 ASRSGTGGVWVESPLH
- TRBV14 ASSNWGDGYT
- TRBV7-2 ASSLRGWGRGTEAF
- TRBV6-2/TRBV6-3 ASSYSVPLNTEAF
few TRBV20-1 SAARAGGGRTDTQY
- TRBV10-3 AISERGVLGYT
- TRBV12-3/TRBV12-4 ASSLGRGVETQY
- TRBV5-4 ASSITGVDSPLH
- TRBV9 ASSGTSGPFGEQY
- TRBV20-1 SARPDRSPSYEQY